The clone carrying this T cell receptor beta chain came up a few times. The antigen is not known. The CDR3 consists of 15 residues. V was pared by 0 bases and J by 1 base, with 10 bases between. The germline gives CDR1 SGHRS, CDR2 YFSETQ. TCRdb passed the reads through MiXCR, listing each CDR3 protein once. The table records about 400,000 distinct CDR3 sequences, about 34% of them present only once. The data originate from a study of T cell repertoires in cytomegalovirus infection. For the study at large: Used in the study were CMV epitopes, some recently identified and HLA-C-restricted, others well-studied and HLA-B-restricted. Based on public TCR beta signatures, there were indications of CMV infection and of a matching HLA type.

Study findings and constraints: CMV carriers with the relevant HLA were identified by cumulative public TCR beta family frequency. What dominated the ex vivo response were HLA-C-restricted CMV-specific TCR beta clonotypes.

The chain couples TRBV5-1 to TRBJ1-2; D uncertain. Sequenced here: cultured PBMCs, sampled from culture after CMV antigen stimulation. This TCR was recovered from a human donor in good health (CMV status not recorded). Some clones in this sample may be carry-over from other donors' samples. DNA for the CDR3: TGCGCCAGCAGCTTGGTAGCATCAATTAACTATGGCTACACCTTC. The encoded protein is CASSLVASINYGYTF.